This T cell receptor beta chain was sequenced for a study of regulatory dendritic cells for organ transplantation. Clones were sequenced by immunoSEQ multiplex PCR, and TCRdb holds only the in-frame ones, with some missing. The sample contains under 40,000 clones, about 90% of which appear only once. Findings and caveats of the study: The most alloreactive TCR clonotypes were found in resting memory CD8+ cells.

Germline CDR1 and CDR2: SGHNT and YYREEE (reference sequence). V gave up 2 bases and J gave up 4 bases; unmatched junction bases: 4. There are 15 residues in the CDR3. With regard to this clone: Its antigen is unidentified.

The J gene is TRBJ2-1, the V gene TRBV5-4; the match to TRBD1 covers 9 bases. Input material: naive CD8+ T cells from blood. Subset of the sample: CD45RA+ naive T cells. This clonotype originated in a human donor in good health. The CDR3 loop is CASSFGGQGYNEQFF. In DNA form, the CDR3 reads TGTGCCAGCAGCTTTGGGGGACAGGGATACAATGAGCAGTTCTTC.